A selection of T cell receptor beta chains follows, all from one sample in a study of CD8 T cells in ankylosing spondylitis. TCRdb passed the 5' RACE reads through MiXCR, listing each CDR3 protein once. Among some 130,000 distinct CDR3 sequences listed, 7% to 10% were seen once. The source material was synovial fluid, either unsorted or a sorted T cell fraction (not recorded which). These receptors all come from a male donor with ankylosing spondylitis. CDR3s include the opening cysteine and the closing phenylalanine or tryptophan. Each record gives: V gene, D gene, clone size, J gene, CDR3 length, CDR3 protein, CDR3 DNA. The D gene is left open where the match is weak. A row's size may be missing; if present it is once, few, many or a size class.

>TRBV18|.|.|TRBJ1-1|17
CASSPRDSGVGRTEAFF
TGTGCCAGCTCACCACGGGATAGCGGCGTTGGAAGAACTGAAGCTTTCTTT
>TRBV21-1|.|.|TRBJ1-1|20
CASSALASYKITGEDTEAFF
TGTGCCAGCAGCGCCCTAGCCTCCTATAAAATTACAGGGGAGGACACTGAAGCTTTCTTT
>TRBV7-2|TRBD1|many|TRBJ1-5|15
CASSPRTGGAQPQHF
TGTGCCAGCAGCCCAAGGACAGGGGGCGCACAGCCCCAGCATTTT
>TRBV29-1|TRBD2|.|TRBJ2-1|15
CSVEKLAGDGNEQFF
TGCAGCGTTGAGAAGCTAGCGGGAGATGGCAATGAGCAGTTCTTC
>TRBV7-2|.|many|TRBJ2-3|13
CASSSGPRDTQYF
TGTGCCAGCAGCTCGGGCCCCCGAGATACGCAGTATTTT
>TRBV20-1|.|few|TRBJ1-3|14
CSAIPGAPGNTIYF
TGCAGTGCTATCCCAGGGGCCCCTGGAAACACCATATATTTT
>TRBV30|.|.|TRBJ1-6|12
CAWSWMNSPLHF
TGTGCCTGGAGTTGGATGAATTCACCCCTCCACTTT
>TRBV12-3/TRBV12-4|.|many|TRBJ2-7|14
CASSLQDGAYEQYF
TGTGCCAGCAGTTTACAGGACGGGGCCTACGAGCAGTACTTC
>TRBV20-1|.|few|TRBJ1-5|14
CSARDMLGNQPQHF
TGCAGTGCTAGAGACATGCTAGGCAATCAGCCCCAGCATTTT
>TRBV12-3/TRBV12-4|.|few|TRBJ2-7|13
CASSFGTDYEQYF
TGTGCCAGCAGTTTCGGGACGGACTACGAGCAGTACTTC
>TRBV28|TRBD2|.|TRBJ2-3|14
CASREGGRSDTQYF
TGTGCCAGTCGGGAGGGGGGGCGTTCAGATACGCAGTATTTT
>TRBV20-1|TRBD1|many|TRBJ1-4|14
CSARTARGDGKLFF
TGCAGTGCTCGGACGGCCAGGGGGGACGGAAAACTGTTTTTT
>TRBV5-5|.|.|TRBJ2-7|15
CASSRRVENSYEQYF
TGTGCCAGCAGCCGCAGGGTCGAGAACTCCTACGAGCAGTACTTC
>TRBV7-3|TRBD2|few|TRBJ2-3|12
CASSPRGGTQYF
TGTGCCAGCAGCCCCCGGGGGGGTACGCAGTATTTT
>TRBV5-1|.|many|TRBJ2-6|15
CASSLGGSGANVLTF
TGCGCCAGCAGCCTAGGGGGTTCTGGGGCCAACGTCCTGACTTTC
>TRBV6-6|TRBD2|.|TRBJ2-7|13
CASTLGGAGEQYF
TGTGCCAGCACCCTCGGGGGAGCGGGAGAGCAGTACTTC
>TRBV24-1|TRBD1|many|TRBJ2-1|15
CATSIQGTSYNEQFF
TGTGCCACCAGTATACAGGGGACCTCCTACAATGAGCAGTTCTTC
>TRBV24-1|TRBD1|.|TRBJ2-1|14
CATSTGGWYNEQFF
TGTGCCACCAGTACAGGGGGCTGGTACAATGAGCAGTTCTTC
>TRBV29-1|TRBD1|many|TRBJ2-3|15
CSVEDRGRSADTQYF
TGCAGCGTTGAAGACAGGGGGCGATCGGCAGATACGCAGTATTTT
>TRBV5-1|.|many|TRBJ2-5|13
CASSLNLQETQYF
TGCGCCAGCAGCTTGAACCTCCAAGAGACCCAGTACTTC
>TRBV15|.|.|TRBJ1-5|15
CATSTVWGGGQPQHF
TGTGCCACCAGCACCGTATGGGGCGGAGGTCAGCCCCAGCATTTT
>TRBV20-1|TRBD2|many|TRBJ2-7|15
CSAETETSGTYEQYF
TGCAGTGCCGAGACCGAGACTAGCGGGACCTACGAGCAGTACTTC
>TRBV7-9|.|many|TRBJ1-1|13
CASSLVSYTEAFF
TGTGCCAGCAGCCTAGTGTCGTACACTGAAGCTTTCTTT
>TRBV20-1|.|few|TRBJ1-4|11
CSARDQRKLFF
TGCAGTGCTAGAGACCAGAGGAAACTGTTTTTT
>TRBV2|.|many|TRBJ2-7|11
CAARGYDEQYF
TGTGCCGCCCGGGGCTATGACGAGCAGTACTTC
>TRBV28|TRBD1|.|TRBJ1-4|15
CASSRDRTTNEKLFF
TGTGCCAGCAGTCGGGACAGAACAACTAATGAAAAACTGTTTTTT
>TRBV7-9|.|.|TRBJ2-1|12
CASSFSVGEQFF
TGTGCCAGCAGCTTTAGCGTCGGTGAGCAGTTCTTC